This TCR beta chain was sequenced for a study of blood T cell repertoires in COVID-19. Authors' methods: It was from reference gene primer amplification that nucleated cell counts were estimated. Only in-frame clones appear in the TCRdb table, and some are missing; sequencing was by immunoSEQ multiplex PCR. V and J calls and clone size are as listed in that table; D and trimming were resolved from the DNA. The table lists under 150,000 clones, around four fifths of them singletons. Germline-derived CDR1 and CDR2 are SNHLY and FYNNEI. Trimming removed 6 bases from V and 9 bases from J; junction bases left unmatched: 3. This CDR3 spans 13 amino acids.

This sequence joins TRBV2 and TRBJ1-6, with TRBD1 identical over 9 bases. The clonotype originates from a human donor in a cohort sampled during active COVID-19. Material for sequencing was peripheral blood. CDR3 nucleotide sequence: TGTGCCAGCAGAGGGACAGGGTTTTCACCCCTCCACTTT. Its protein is CASRGTGFSPLHF. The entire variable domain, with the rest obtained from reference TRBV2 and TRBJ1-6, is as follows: EPEVTQTPSHQVTQMGQEVILRCVPISNHLYFYWYRQILGQKVEFLVSFYNNEISEKSEIFDDQFSVERPDGSNFTLKIRSTKLEDSAMYFCASRGTGFSPLHFGNGTRLTVT.